These 19 T cell receptor beta chains came from one sample sequenced in a study of blood T cell repertoires in COVID-19. Assay used: immunoSEQ multiplex PCR; TCRdb lists only in-frame clones, some missing. The sample includes about 280,000 clones, roughly 86% of them seen just once. The sequenced material came from peripheral blood. These TCRs come from a man aged 40-50 years with active or convalescent COVID-19.

V and J are TRBV5-1 and TRBJ1-3, with D possibly being TRBD1 (5 bases). Trimming cost V 1 base and J 6 bases, with 11 bases left between them. The CDR3 runs 14 residues. Germline V gene sequence: CDR1 SGHRS, CDR2 YFSETQ. The CDR3 is CASSLQGEENTIYF. The CDR3, as DNA: TGCGCCAGCAGCTTGCAGGGTGAGGAAAACACCATATATTTT. Full variable domain (outside the CDR3, taken from reference TRBV5-1 and TRBJ1-3): KAGVTQTPRYLIKTRGQQVTLSCSPISGHRSVSWYQQTPGQGLQFLFEYFSETQRNKGNFPGRFSGRQFSNSRSEMNVSTLELGDSALYLCASSLQGEENTIYFGEGSWLTVV.

The gene calls are TRBV27 and TRBJ2-3; TRBD2 might be the D (5 bases). CDR3 length: 15 amino acids. V shed 1 base and J shed 4 bases, with 12 bases lying between them. Germline V gene data show CDR1 as MNHEY and CDR2 as SMNVEV (reference sequence). The CDR3 DNA reads as TGTGCCAGCAGTTTATTAGTAGCGTCGGCAGATACGCAGTATTTT. Translated: CASSLLVASADTQYF.

The V call is TRBV13, the J call TRBJ2-5; 7 nucleotides align to TRBD2. J lost 7 bases, V lost 5 bases, and 7 bases had no gene match. The CDR3 is 13 amino acids. Germline V CDR1 and CDR2: PRHDT, FYEKMQ (reference sequence). CDR3 in amino acids: CASSPAGVGTQYF. CDR3 bases: TGTGCCAGCAGCCCCGCGGGGGTGGGGACCCAGTACTTC.

The chain links TRBV5-1 to TRBJ2-2, with 7 bases fitting TRBD2. J was trimmed by 7 bases and V by 1 base; bases with no gene match: 10. Germline assignment: CDR1 SGHRS and CDR2 YFSETQ. The CDR3 has 16 residues. The CDR3, as DNA: TGCGCCAGCAGCTTGTACAGCGGGACGCAGGGCGGGGAGCTGTTTTTT. Its protein product is CASSLYSGTQGGELFF. Variable domain in full (rest from reference TRBV5-1 and TRBJ2-2): KAGVTQTPRYLIKTRGQQVTLSCSPISGHRSVSWYQQTPGQGLQFLFEYFSETQRNKGNFPGRFSGRQFSNSRSEMNVSTLELGDSALYLCASSLYSGTQGGELFFGEGSRLTVL.

This sequence joins TRBV14 and TRBJ2-1; tentative D call: TRBD2 (6 bases). V lost 4 bases, J lost 1 base, and 11 bases lay in between. From germline, CDR1 is SGHDN and CDR2 FVKESK. This CDR3 spans 15 amino acids. CDR3 in amino acids: CASSLLAFSYNEQFF. The DNA of the CDR3 is TGTGCCAGCAGCCTCCTAGCGTTTTCCTACAATGAGCAGTTCTTC. The full variable domain, rest sourced from reference TRBV14 and TRBJ2-1, is EAGVTQFPSHSVIEKGQTVTLRCDPISGHDNLYWYRRVMGKEIKFLLHFVKESKQDESGMPNNRFLAERTGGTYSTLKVQPAELEDSGVYFCASSLLAFSYNEQFFGPGTRLTVL.

The chain couples TRBV10-2 to TRBJ2-2; D is undetermined. From germline, CDR1 is WSHSY and CDR2 SAAADI. Trimming took off 5 bases at V and 6 bases at J, with 7 bases between the two ends. This CDR3 contains 12 residues. This chain's CDR3 is CASSPSPGELFF. For the CDR3, the DNA is TGCGCCAGCAGTCCGAGCCCCGGGGAGCTGTTTTTT.

CDR3 region: CSVDTGNTIYF. As DNA, the CDR3 is TGCAGCGTTGATACTGGAAACACCATATATTTT. V gene TRBV29-1 combines with J gene TRBJ1-3; D is ambiguous. V was trimmed by 3 bases and J by 2 bases, leaving 2 bases between them. The CDR3 loop spans 11 amino acids. The V gene's germline CDR1 is SQVTM and CDR2 ANQGSEA.

The chain links TRBV5-5 to TRBJ2-5; TRBD1 might be the D (5 bases). V was shortened by 3 bases and J by 2 bases, with 17 bases between the two germline ends. The germline CDR1 and CDR2 sequences are SGHKS and YYEKEE (reference sequence). The CDR3 consists of 16 residues. The CDR3 reads CASSSQPTGWQETQYF. The CDR3 DNA reads TGTGCCAGCAGCTCCCAGCCCACAGGCTGGCAAGAGACCCAGTACTTC.

The chain uses TRBV19 and TRBJ1-5; 8 bases align to TRBD1. The CDR3 length is 18 residues. Per germline, CDR1 LNHDA and CDR2 SQIVND (reference sequence). Trimming at V came to 6 bases and at J to 3 bases, leaving 16 bases not matched to a gene. CDR3 DNA: TGTGCCAGTAGGCCTCAATTACAGGGGGGCAGGGCCAATCAGCCCCAGCATTTT. Its protein is CASRPQLQGGRANQPQHF.

The chain links TRBV5-8 to TRBJ2-3; maybe TRBD1 (5 bases). Germline V gene lookup returns CDR1 SGHTS and CDR2 YDEGEE. The V and J ends lost 2 bases and 7 bases respectively, with 8 bases between them. The CDR3 extends over 12 amino acids. In DNA form, the CDR3 reads TGTGCCAGCAGCTTCAGGGCCAATACGCAGTATTTT. It specifies CASSFRANTQYF.

This rearrangement joins TRBV25-1 to TRBJ1-4; D might be TRBD1 (5 bases). CDR3 length: 15 amino acids. Trimming took off 1 base at V and 8 bases at J, with 14 bases between the two ends. CDR1 and CDR2 from the germline V gene are MGHDK and SYGVNS. The CDR3 coding sequence is TGTGCCAGCAGTGAATCGACAGTGGGGGGAGAAAAACTGTTTTTT. Protein product: CASSESTVGGEKLFF.

This chain uses TRBV19 with TRBJ2-7; TRBD1 matches at 11 bases. From germline, CDR1 is LNHDA and CDR2 SQIVND (reference sequence). V shed 2 bases, J shed 2 bases, and the junction held 11 bases outside the gene matches. The CDR3 runs to 18 residues. The CDR3 DNA follows: TGTGCCAGTAGTATACGTAGTGGGACAGGGGGATATCCCTACGAGCAGTACTTC. Amino acids: CASSIRSGTGGYPYEQYF.

The chain links TRBV7-2 to TRBJ1-6; D may be TRBD1 (6 bases). V lost 1 base, J lost 7 bases, and 11 bases lay in between. The CDR3 sequence is 15 residues long. CDR1 and CDR2 from the germline V gene are SGHTA and FQGNSA. The chain's CDR3 is CASSLVETGNSPLHF. The CDR3 nucleotides read TGTGCCAGCAGCTTAGTCGAGACAGGAAATTCACCCCTCCACTTT.

V is TRBV7-9 and J is TRBJ2-1, with 7 bases identical to TRBD1. V shed 1 base, J shed 2 bases, and the junction held 8 bases outside the gene matches. This CDR3 comprises 17 residues. CDR1 and CDR2 from the germline V gene are SEHNR and FQNEAQ (reference sequence). Here the CDR3 DNA reads TGTGCCAGCAGCTTAGGGACCACAGGGGCGGCCTACAATGAGCAGTTCTTC. Translating gives CASSLGTTGAAYNEQFF.

The gene calls are TRBV6-5 and TRBJ1-5; maybe TRBD1 (5 bases). Germline V gene sequence: CDR1 MNHEY, CDR2 SVGAGI. The CDR3 is 15 residues long. Between the trimmed V and J ends, which lost 7 bases and 7 bases, there was a span of 20 bases. The CDR3 DNA follows: TGTGCCAGCACCAAGACACAGGAATCCGGCCAGCCCCAGCATTTT. Amino acids: CASTKTQESGQPQHF.

V and J are TRBV19 and TRBJ2-3; 8 bases agree with TRBD2. CDR3 length equals 16 residues. V trimming: 5 bases; J trimming: 0 bases; junction bases outside the gene matches: 7. CDR1 is LNHDA, CDR2 SQIVND, per germline (reference sequence). For the CDR3, the DNA is TGTGCCAGTAGTCCACGGACTAGCCTGAGCACAGATACGCAGTATTTT. It specifies CASSPRTSLSTDTQYF.

This chain links TRBV7-2 with TRBJ1-4; TRBD1 aligns across 10 bases. J was trimmed by 7 bases and V by 4 bases; bases with no gene match: 12. CDR3 size: 17 residues. Germline V lookup: CDR1 SGHTA, CDR2 FQGNSA. The CDR3 region is CASSSMGQGRYGEKLFF. The CDR3 bases are TGTGCCAGCAGCTCCATGGGACAGGGGAGGTATGGTGAAAAACTGTTTTTT.

This chain joins TRBV19 and TRBJ1-1; possibly TRBD1 for D (6 bases). Trimming removed 6 bases from V and 0 bases from J, with 14 bases in between. CDR1 and CDR2 (germline): LNHDA, SQIVND (reference sequence). The CDR3 sequence is 15 residues long. The CDR3 DNA follows: TGTGCCAGTAGCAACGGACAGTCGATGAACACTGAAGCTTTCTTT. This gives the protein CASSNGQSMNTEAFF. The entire variable domain, with the rest obtained from reference TRBV19 and TRBJ1-1, is as follows: DGGITQSPKYLFRKEGQNVTLSCEQNLNHDAMYWYRQDPGQGLRLIYYSQIVNDFQKGDIAEGYSVSREKKESFPLTVTSAQKNPTAFYLCASSNGQSMNTEAFFGQGTRLTVV.

The rearrangement uses TRBV2 and TRBJ2-2; no definite D call. Germline loops: CDR1 SNHLY, CDR2 FYNNEI. The CDR3 totals 15 residues. The V and J ends lost 5 bases and 2 bases respectively, with 12 bases between them. The DNA of the CDR3 is TGTGCCAGCAGTAAAACACAGATAAACACCGGGGAGCTGTTTTTT. Amino acid sequence: CASSKTQINTGELFF.